The next 8 T cell receptor beta chains were all read from a single sample in a study of blood T cell repertoires in COVID-19. Clones were sequenced by immunoSEQ multiplex PCR, and TCRdb holds only the in-frame ones, with some missing. In the table there are roughly 400,000 clones, more than 75% of which are singletons. The sample was peripheral blood. The source is a woman aged 55-69 years with COVID-19, enrolled during active disease.

V usage is TRBV6-5 and J usage is TRBJ1-2; possible D gene TRBD1, 5 bases. The V gene's germline CDR1 is MNHEY and CDR2 SVGAGI. V was clipped by 7 bases and J by 4 bases, with 16 bases between them. The CDR3 length is 14 residues. For the CDR3, the DNA is TGTGCCAGCATCCAAGGGGTGGTGTTCTATGGCTACACCTTC. Translating gives CASIQGVVFYGYTF.

This rearrangement joins TRBV2 to TRBJ2-1; 10 bases match TRBD2. Trimming removed 8 bases from V and 8 bases from J; junction bases left unmatched: 15. The CDR3 length is 16 residues. Germline assignment: CDR1 SNHLY and CDR2 FYNNEI. CDR3 loop: CASAGTSVSVGDEQFF. As DNA, the CDR3 is TGTGCCAGCGCCGGGACTAGCGTGTCTGTTGGGGATGAGCAGTTCTTC.

The rearrangement joins TRBV14 to TRBJ2-2; 10 bases fit TRBD1. Germline CDR1 is SGHDN and CDR2 is FVKESK. V dropped 4 bases and J dropped 5; count of bases not matched to a gene: 7. The length of the CDR3 is 16 residues. For the CDR3, the DNA is TGTGCCAGCAGCCCCGACAGGGGGCGTCTTACCGGGGAGCTGTTTTTT. It yields the protein CASSPDRGRLTGELFF. The full variable domain, rest sourced from reference TRBV14 and TRBJ2-2, is EAGVTQFPSHSVIEKGQTVTLRCDPISGHDNLYWYRRVMGKEIKFLLHFVKESKQDESGMPNNRFLAERTGGTYSTLKVQPAELEDSGVYFCASSPDRGRLTGELFFGEGSRLTVL.

V usage is TRBV28 and J usage is TRBJ2-3; D perhaps matches TRBD2 (6 bases). CDR1 is MDHEN, CDR2 SYDVKM, per germline. Trimming pared 2 bases from V and 6 bases from J, leaving 15 bases between. CDR3 size: 15 residues. DNA for the CDR3: TGTGCCAGCAGTTTAACGGGGGTCTCGAGGGATACGCAGTATTTT. It specifies CASSLTGVSRDTQYF.

The rearrangement links TRBV19 to TRBJ2-7; maybe TRBD1 (5 bases). CDR3 length: 17 amino acids. CDR1 LNHDA and CDR2 SQIVND come from the germline V gene (reference sequence). Trimming cost V 6 bases and J 1 base, with 22 bases left between them. CDR3 in DNA: TGTGCCAGTAGCCTCAACATGGGGCAGGGTGGATCCTACGAGCAGTACTTC. It is translated as CASSLNMGQGGSYEQYF.

The J gene is TRBJ2-1, the V gene TRBV11-1, with 16 bases fitting TRBD2. The germline V gene has CDR1 SGHAT and CDR2 FQDESV (reference sequence). The CDR3 spans 16 residues. V gave up 5 bases and J gave up 6 bases; unmatched junction bases: 4. The CDR3 nucleotides are TGTGCCAGCAGCCGGGGACTAGCGGGGGGGCGCAATGAGCAGTTCTTC. This encodes CASSRGLAGGRNEQFF.

The count of this clone is one. This chain links TRBV2 with TRBJ2-2; the D is unclear. Per the germline V gene, CDR1 is SNHLY and CDR2 is FYNNEI. This CDR3 is built from 14 residues. V lost 3 bases to trimming and J lost 7 bases, with 12 bases between them. CDR3 nucleotides: TGTGCCAGCAGTGATACGGGTTTCGGCGGGGAGCTGTTTTTT. This translates into CASSDTGFGGELFF.

The chain recombines TRBV5-1 with TRBJ1-5; TRBD1 matches at 11 bases. This CDR3 contains 14 residues. V was clipped by 0 bases and J by 7 bases; unmatched bases: 0. The germline V gene has CDR1 SGHRS and CDR2 YFSETQ. CDR3 sequence (DNA): TGCGCCAGCAGCTTGGGGACAGGGGGCCAGCCCCAGCATTTT. Protein product: CASSLGTGGQPQHF.